The 20 T cell receptor beta chains below come from one sample, sequenced in a study of OX40 agonist ivuxolimab in advanced cancers. Data came from immunoSEQ multiplex PCR; TCRdb stores just in-frame clones and leaves some out. The sample lists around 76,000 clones, roughly nine tenths occurring once. Sequenced material: CD4+ or CD8+ T cells sorted from blood, taken in a trial of the OX40 agonist ivuxolimab. The receptors stem from an adult with an advanced solid tumor such as melanoma, head and neck, liver or kidney cancer.

The chain couples TRBV30 to TRBJ1-2; no firm D call. Trimming left V 0 bases short and J 6 bases short, with 11 bases between. Looked up from germline, CDR1 is GTSNPN and CDR2 is SVGIG (reference sequence). The CDR3 is made up of 13 amino acids. DNA of the CDR3: TGTGCCTGGAGTGTAGCCGTTGGGGATGGCTACACCTTC. Translated: CAWSVAVGDGYTF.

The chain is built from TRBV19 and TRBJ2-7; D is undetermined. Germline CDR1 reads LNHDA; CDR2 reads SQIVND (reference sequence). V lost 1 base and J lost 3, with 7 bases in between. The CDR3 loop spans 13 amino acids. The CDR3 protein is CASSIAKNYEQYF. In DNA form, the CDR3 reads TGTGCCAGTAGTATAGCCAAAAACTACGAGCAGTACTTC. Based on the CDR3 plus reference TRBV19 and TRBJ2-7, the full variable domain is DGGITQSPKYLFRKEGQNVTLSCEQNLNHDAMYWYRQDPGQGLRLIYYSQIVNDFQKGDIAEGYSVSREKKESFPLTVTSAQKNPTAFYLCASSIAKNYEQYFGPGTRLTVT.

The chain recombines TRBV7-8 with TRBJ2-5; no firm D call. There are 14 residues in the CDR3. Deletions cut 5 bases from V and 1 base from J, with 11 bases between. Germline V CDR1 and CDR2: SGHVS, FQNEAQ. CDR3 loop: CASSPDRSQETQYF. The CDR3 DNA reads TGTGCCAGCAGCCCCGACCGGAGCCAAGAGACCCAGTACTTC. The complete variable domain, with remaining parts taken from reference TRBV7-8 and TRBJ2-5, reads GAGVSQSPRYKVAKRGQDVALRCDPISGHVSLFWYQQALGQGPEFLTYFQNEAQLDKSGLPSDRFFAERPEGSVSTLKIQRTQQEDSAVYLCASSPDRSQETQYFGPGTRLLVL.

V usage is TRBV30 and J usage is TRBJ2-1; weak D call: TRBD2 (5 bases). CDR1 GTSNPN and CDR2 SVGIG come from the germline V gene (reference sequence). CDR3 size: 14 residues. Trimming shortened V by 3 bases and J by 6 bases, and 15 bases separated the two germline ends. The CDR3 is CAWREERKGNEQFF. The CDR3 nucleotides are TGTGCCTGGAGAGAAGAGCGGAAGGGCAATGAGCAGTTCTTC.

The chain joins TRBV27 to TRBJ1-5, with D possibly TRBD1 on 5 matching bases. Germline loops: CDR1 MNHEY, CDR2 SMNVEV (reference sequence). Trimming took off 3 bases at V and 2 bases at J, with 8 bases between the two ends. The CDR3 is 14 amino acids. CDR3 sequence: CASSFRGGNQPQHF. The CDR3 bases are TGTGCCAGCAGTTTTAGGGGAGGCAATCAGCCCCAGCATTTT.

This chain uses TRBV27 with TRBJ2-3, with D uncertain. V was clipped by 6 bases and J by 1 base, with 2 bases between them. There are 11 residues in the CDR3. The germline CDR1 and CDR2 sequences are MNHEY and SMNVEV (reference sequence). The chain's CDR3 is CASRRTDTQYF. In DNA, the CDR3 is TGTGCCAGCAGACGCACAGATACGCAGTATTTT.

The chain employs TRBV6-6 and TRBJ1-1, with 10 bases fitting TRBD1. Germline CDR1 is MNHNY and CDR2 is SVGAGI (reference sequence). CDR3 length: 14 amino acids. Losses at the gene ends were 6 bases for V and 4 bases for J; bases not matched to a gene: 5. Here the CDR3 DNA reads TGTGCCAGCAGGACAGGGGGCGCAGGCACTGAAGCTTTCTTT. Its translation: CASRTGGAGTEAFF.

CDR3 in amino acids: CASSPTGEGTQYF. CDR3 bases: TGTGCCAGCTCACCTACAGGGGAGGGGACCCAGTACTTC. V is TRBV6-1 and J is TRBJ2-5; tentatively, D is TRBD1 or TRBD2 (7 bases each). The V gene lost 8 bases and the J gene lost 7 bases, with 17 bases spanning the gap. CDR1 and CDR2 from the germline V gene are MNHNS and SASEGT. The length of the CDR3 is 13 residues.

The chain couples TRBV27 to TRBJ2-5; TRBD2 matches 14 bases. CDR1 MNHEY and CDR2 SMNVEV come from the germline V gene (reference sequence). The CDR3 totals 14 residues. Germline trimming cut 5 bases from V and 8 bases from J; bases unmatched to any gene: 4. CDR3 loop: CASSPGTSGSTQYF. CDR3 nucleotide sequence: TGTGCCAGCAGTCCAGGGACTAGCGGGAGTACCCAGTACTTC.

V is TRBV11-1 and J is TRBJ1-1; D not certain. This CDR3 has 14 residues. The V gene lost 1 base and the J gene lost 1 base, with 7 bases spanning the gap. Germline CDR1 is SGHAT and CDR2 is FQDESV (reference sequence). The CDR3 DNA follows: TGTGCCAGCAGCTTAGTTGGGCGGAACACTGAAGCTTTCTTT. This sequence encodes CASSLVGRNTEAFF.

The gene calls are TRBV5-6 and TRBJ1-2; D not certain. This CDR3 is built from 12 residues. CDR1 SGHDT and CDR2 YYEEEE come from the germline V gene. Trimming left V 5 bases short and J 7 bases short, with 12 bases between. This CDR3 is CASSWLSSGYTF. CDR3 nucleotides: TGTGCCAGCAGTTGGCTCTCGTCTGGCTACACCTTC.

As regards this clone: The junction shows a germline mismatch at one end, possibly a read error. The rearrangement joins TRBV6-6 to TRBJ2-3, with 7 bases that match TRBD1. The CDR3 extends over 12 amino acids. Germline V CDR1 and CDR2: MNHNY, SVGAGI (reference sequence). CDR3 nucleotide sequence: TGTGCCAGCAGTTACGGGCAGGGGGTTTCCCATTTT. It codes for CASSYGQGVSHF.

The J gene is TRBJ2-3, the V gene TRBV5-1; 11 nucleotides match TRBD2. The V and J ends lost 0 bases and 8 bases, in that order; junction bases with no gene match: 11. Germline V CDR1 and CDR2: SGHRS, YFSETQ. The length of the CDR3 is 17 residues. The CDR3 loop is CASSLAGLAGGVGTQYF. The DNA of the CDR3 is TGCGCCAGCAGCTTGGCCGGTCTAGCGGGAGGAGTAGGTACGCAGTATTTT. Variable domain in full (rest from reference TRBV5-1 and TRBJ2-3): KAGVTQTPRYLIKTRGQQVTLSCSPISGHRSVSWYQQTPGQGLQFLFEYFSETQRNKGNFPGRFSGRQFSNSRSEMNVSTLELGDSALYLCASSLAGLAGGVGTQYFGPGTRLTVL.

This chain uses TRBV7-9 with TRBJ2-1; 7 bases fit TRBD1. Trimming at V came to 6 bases and at J to 7 bases, leaving 18 bases not matched to a gene. Germline V gene data show CDR1 as SEHNR and CDR2 as FQNEAQ (reference sequence). The CDR3 consists of 17 residues. CDR3: CASSRNLRSSRGNEQFF. The CDR3 nucleotides are TGTGCCAGCAGTCGAAATTTAAGGTCCTCCAGGGGGAATGAGCAGTTCTTC.

This clone was seen only once. The CDR3 loop reads CASSDTATGANTGELFF. As DNA, the CDR3 is TGTGCCAGCAGCGATACAGCTACAGGGGCGAACACCGGGGAGCTGTTTTTT. The chain employs TRBV7-9 and TRBJ2-2; 7 bases line up with TRBD1. The V segment lost 5 bases and the J segment 0 bases; nucleotides outside the gene matches: 9. This CDR3 has 17 amino acids. CDR1 is SEHNR and CDR2 is FQNEAQ in the germline V gene (reference sequence).

This chain links TRBV7-9 with TRBJ2-7, with 10 bases matching TRBD2. V was pared by 5 bases and J by 0 bases, with 13 bases of the junction left unmatched. This CDR3 is built from 18 residues. Looked up from germline, CDR1 is SEHNR and CDR2 is FQNEAQ (reference sequence). CDR3 nucleotides: TGTGCCAGCAGCGCGACGCGGGGGAGGACTAGCGGCTCCTACGAGCAGTACTTC. It translates to CASSATRGRTSGSYEQYF.

This clone was found once. The genes are TRBV30 and TRBJ2-7, with D perhaps matching TRBD1 (5 bases). Trimming took off 5 bases at V and 0 bases at J, with 8 bases between the two ends. Germline V gene sequence: CDR1 GTSNPN, CDR2 SVGIG (reference sequence). The CDR3 extends over 12 amino acids. The CDR3 DNA reads TGTGCCTGGGACAGCCCCTCCTACGAGCAGTACTTC. This codes for CAWDSPSYEQYF. Complete variable domain (other parts from reference TRBV30 and TRBJ2-7): SQTIHQWPATLVQPVGSPLSLECTVEGTSNPNLYWYRQAAGRGLQLLFYSVGIGQISSEVPQNLSASRPQDRQFILSSKKLLLSDSGFYLCAWDSPSYEQYFGPGTRLTVT.

The J gene is TRBJ1-6, the V gene TRBV30; TRBD1 aligns across 7 bases. The CDR3 spans 13 residues. J was trimmed by 8 bases and V by 5 bases; bases with no gene match: 6. The germline V gene has CDR1 GTSNPN and CDR2 SVGIG (reference sequence). The CDR3 region is CAWQTGEDSPLHF. As DNA, the CDR3 is TGTGCCTGGCAAACAGGGGAGGATTCACCCCTCCACTTT.

The chain is built from TRBV5-1 and TRBJ2-7; 8 positions match TRBD2. Looked up from germline, CDR1 is SGHRS and CDR2 is YFSETQ. The CDR3 totals 15 residues. V gave up 4 bases and J gave up 3 bases; unmatched junction bases: 9. CDR3 in amino acids: CASSRRTSLDYEQYF. DNA for the CDR3: TGCGCCAGCAGCAGGAGGACTAGCCTAGACTACGAGCAGTACTTC.

As DNA, the CDR3 is TGTGCCAGCAGCCTTTCCTATAATTCACCCCTCCACTTT. It yields the protein CASSLSYNSPLHF. This chain links TRBV27 with TRBJ1-6; no definite D call. The CDR3 is 13 amino acids. Per germline, CDR1 MNHEY and CDR2 SMNVEV (reference sequence). Trimming left V 6 bases short and J 1 base short, with 4 bases between.